This T cell receptor (beta chain) comes out of a study of identical twins. J gave up 7 bases and V 3 bases, and 8 bases lay outside the gene matches. The CDR3 is 16 residues long. The germline V gene encodes CDR1 SGDLS and CDR2 YYNGEE. TCRdb re-called the 5' RACE reads with MiXCR, one entry per CDR3 protein. The profile shows roughly 690,000 distinct CDR3 sequences, around 5.7% of them singletons. The specimen sequenced was naive T cells sorted from blood. This clonotype was sampled from a man in his late teens or twenties in good health. The chain carries TRBV9 and TRBJ2-2; 11 bases match TRBD2. The CDR3 DNA sequence: TGTGCCAGCAGCGCCATAGCGGGAGGGGGAATCGGGGAGCTGTTTTTT. It translates to CASSAIAGGGIGELFF.